A few counts support the clone carrying this TCR beta chain. Its antigen is unknown. The sample is drawn from a study of CD8 T cells in ankylosing spondylitis. The study, taken as a whole, reports: Roughly 8 highly homologous variants made up a TCR beta motif, and this motif appeared characteristic of ankylosing spondylitis blood.

CDR3 length: 13 residues. Trimming took 4 bases from V and 6 from J; bases not matched to a gene: 5. CDR1 and CDR2 (germline): LNHDA, SQIVND (reference sequence). Preparation of TCR beta libraries was done by quantitative 5'-RACE with molecular barcodes. TCRdb called the 5' RACE reads again in MiXCR, with one record for every CDR3 protein. There are 750,000 to 850,000 distinct CDR3 sequences in the sample; around 11% occur only once, and 0.51% lies in the top ten. The chain links TRBV19 to TRBJ2-7; 8 bases match TRBD1. The sequencing sample was made of blood, either unsorted or a sorted T cell fraction (not recorded which). The receptor was isolated from a male donor with ankylosing spondylitis. CDR3 residues: CASSNRDRLEQYF. The CDR3 DNA reads as TGTGCCAGTAGTAACCGGGACAGGCTCGAGCAGTACTTC.